The T cell receptor beta chain described here comes from a study of OX40 agonist ivuxolimab in advanced cancers. Whole-study context: An agonistic anti-OX40 (CD134) antibody, ivuxolimab, was used to treat the patients.

Between the trimmed V and J ends, which lost 1 base and 0 bases, there was a span of 11 bases. CDR1 SGDLS and CDR2 YYNGEE come from the germline V gene. This CDR3 has 16 amino acids. Profiling relied on immunoSEQ multiplex PCR, and the TCRdb table lists in-frame clones only, not all of them. The sample consists of approximately 64,000 clones, about 80% of them appearing once. The TCR was taken from an adult with an advanced solid tumor such as melanoma, head and neck, liver or kidney cancer. Sequencing used CD4+ or CD8+ T cells sorted from blood, obtained in a trial of the OX40 agonist ivuxolimab. J is TRBJ2-1 and V is TRBV9; D remains ambiguous. The CDR3, as DNA: TGTGCCAGCAGCGTACGTACAGTAAACTCCTACAATGAGCAGTTCTTC. It is translated as CASSVRTVNSYNEQFF. Combining the CDR3 with reference TRBV9 and TRBJ2-1 gives the whole variable domain DSGVTQTPKHLITATGQRVTLRCSPRSGDLSVYWYQQSLDQGLQFLIQYYNGEERAKGNILERFSAQQFPDLHSELNLSSLELGDSALYFCASSVRTVNSYNEQFFGPGTRLTVL.